Each of the 15 T cell receptor beta chains below was sequenced from the same sample in a study of human T cells and chemical hapten exposure. TCRdb itself ran the RACE reads through MiXCR, one entry per CDR3 protein. The sample consists of 150,000 to 200,000 distinct CDR3 sequences, around 15% of them appearing once. Time point noted: patch test 1, 2 weeks after DPC sensitization. The sample's treatment: therapeutic diphenylcyclopropenone sensitization with weekly scalp DPC. The material was whole blood, obtained in connection with sensitization to the hapten diphenylcyclopropenone (DPC). The receptors were gathered from a woman in her twenties or thirties with alopecia areata. Some clones in this sample may be carry-over from other donors' samples.

This clonotype was observed a few times. This chain uses TRBV5-1 with TRBJ1-6; 7 positions agree with TRBD1. The ends lost 0 bases at V and 8 bases at J; junction bases unmatched: 5. In germline, CDR1 is SGHRS, CDR2 YFSETQ. The CDR3 sequence is 15 residues long. The CDR3 DNA sequence: TGCGCCAGCAGCTTGGCAGAGACAGGGTATTCACCCCTCCACTTT. Translation gives CASSLAETGYSPLHF.

This clonotype has more than one count but fewer than ten. The V gene is TRBV29-1, the J gene TRBJ1-2, with D unclear. CDR1 is SQVTM and CDR2 is ANQGSEA in the germline V gene. Trimming shortened V by 4 bases and J by 0 bases, and 12 bases separated the two germline ends. CDR3 length: 14 residues. For the CDR3, the DNA is TGCAGCGTTGCCCCCCGGGTCACTAACTATGGCTACACCTTC. Its protein product is CSVAPRVTNYGYTF.

The chain uses TRBV28 and TRBJ2-1, with 9 bases fitting TRBD2. Germline V gene data show CDR1 as MDHEN and CDR2 as SYDVKM. CDR3 length: 15 amino acids. J was trimmed by 8 bases and V by 0 bases; bases with no gene match: 5. CDR3: CASSLWVERGDEQFF. The CDR3, as DNA: TGTGCCAGCAGTTTATGGGTCGAGCGGGGGGATGAGCAGTTCTTC.

This rearrangement joins TRBV29-1 to TRBJ2-5, with 7 bases aligning to TRBD1. CDR3 length equals 14 residues. The germline CDR1 and CDR2 sequences are SQVTM and ANQGSEA. J lost 2 bases, V lost 3 bases, and 6 bases had no gene match. CDR3 region: CSVELGQTQETQYF. As DNA, the CDR3 is TGCAGCGTTGAGCTGGGACAGACTCAAGAGACCCAGTACTTC.

This clonotype occurred many times. The CDR3: CASQGYRLSGQGHEQYF. The DNA for the CDR3 is TGTGCCAGCCAGGGGTACCGGCTTAGTGGACAGGGCCACGAGCAGTACTTC. The chain joins TRBV19 to TRBJ2-7; the match to TRBD1 covers 8 bases. The germline V gene encodes CDR1 LNHDA and CDR2 SQIVND (reference sequence). The length of the CDR3 is 17 residues. The V and J ends lost 9 bases and 5 bases, in that order; junction bases with no gene match: 21.

The rearrangement links TRBV20-1 to TRBJ1-4; D remains ambiguous. Between the trimmed V and J ends, which lost 6 bases and 2 bases, there was a span of 13 bases. This CDR3 region has 14 residues. CDR1 and CDR2 from the germline V gene are DFQATT and SNEGSKA (reference sequence). The CDR3 loop is CSAPLAHTNEKLFF. The CDR3 region has the DNA TGCAGTGCCCCCCTCGCCCACACTAATGAAAAACTGTTTTTT.

Many counts were recorded for this clonotype. The rearrangement links TRBV20-1 to TRBJ2-1; D assignment may be TRBD1 or TRBD2 (7 bases each). The germline V gene has CDR1 DFQATT and CDR2 SNEGSKA (reference sequence). The CDR3 covers 15 residues. With 5 bases removed from V and 3 bases from J, the gap between germline ends came to 17 bases. The CDR3 reads CSAPQGGLFYNEQFF. CDR3 bases: TGCAGTGCTCCCCAGGGGGGGCTTTTCTACAATGAGCAGTTCTTC.

This clonotype was seen more than once but under ten times. The chain employs TRBV29-1 and TRBJ2-5; the D is unclear. The V gene lost 6 bases and the J gene lost 0 bases, with 8 bases spanning the gap. CDR1 and CDR2 from the germline V gene are SQVTM and ANQGSEA. The CDR3 runs to 12 residues. This CDR3 is CSVEKYQETQYF. For the CDR3, the DNA is TGCAGCGTAGAAAAGTACCAAGAGACCCAGTACTTC. The full variable domain, its missing parts supplied by reference TRBV29-1 and TRBJ2-5, is SAVISQKPSRDICQRGTSLTIQCQVDSQVTMMFWYRQQPGQSLTLIATANQGSEATYESGFVIDKFPISRPNLTFSTLTVSNMSPEDSSIYLCSVEKYQETQYFGPGTRLLVL.

For the CDR3, the DNA is TGCAGCTCATCGACAGGGGGAGACACTGAAGCTTTCTTT. Amino acid sequence: CSSSTGGDTEAFF. The chain carries TRBV29-1 and TRBJ1-1; 9 positions match TRBD1. After removal of 8 bases from V and 3 bases from J, the junction contained 7 bases not matched to a gene. The CDR3 has 13 amino acids. Germline CDR1 SQVTM, CDR2 ANQGSEA.

In this sample, this clonotype turned up a few times. The rearrangement links TRBV25-1 to TRBJ2-2; no clear D gene. CDR3 length: 13 amino acids. Germline V gives CDR1 MGHDK, CDR2 SYGVNS. Deletions cut 1 base from V and 6 bases from J, with 6 bases between. The CDR3 loop is CASSEFLAGELFF. The CDR3 nucleotides read TGTGCCAGCAGTGAATTCCTCGCCGGGGAGCTGTTTTTT.

The chain recombines TRBV3-1 with TRBJ2-3; TRBD2 agrees at 10 bases. Germline-derived CDR1 and CDR2 are LGHDT and YNNKEL (reference sequence). V shed 1 base, J shed 0 bases, and the junction held 4 bases outside the gene matches. CDR3 length: 17 residues. The CDR3 sequence is CASSQGKTSGSTDTQYF. In nucleotides, the CDR3 is TGTGCCAGCAGCCAAGGGAAGACTAGCGGGAGCACAGATACGCAGTATTTT.

This clonotype was observed many times. The chain links TRBV19 to TRBJ2-1; a weak D match, TRBD2 (6 bases). The CDR3 loop spans 14 amino acids. Trimming removed 9 bases from V and 9 bases from J, with 21 bases in between. Germline V gene sequence: CDR1 LNHDA, CDR2 SQIVND (reference sequence). The CDR3 spells CASRSDSLGGEQFF. The CDR3 DNA sequence: TGTGCCAGCCGCTCGGACTCCTTGGGGGGTGAGCAGTTCTTC.

This clonotype was picked up a small number of times. The chain recombines TRBV5-1 with TRBJ2-5, with a weak D call TRBD1 (5 bases). The CDR3 is 15 amino acids. Germline CDR1 SGHRS, CDR2 YFSETQ. Trimming left V 1 base short and J 2 bases short, with 12 bases between. In nucleotides, the CDR3 is TGCGCCAGCAGCTTGCAGGGCAGGAATCAAGAGACCCAGTACTTC. It is translated as CASSLQGRNQETQYF.

This clonotype was seen more than once but under ten times. The chain combines TRBV7-3 with TRBJ2-3; D gene ambiguous. This CDR3 has 13 residues. Germline V gene sequence: CDR1 SGHTA, CDR2 FQGTGA. V lost 4 bases and J 6 bases, leaving 11 bases between the germline ends. The DNA of the CDR3 is TGTGCCAGCAGCTCCTATCTCTTGGATACGCAGTATTTT. Encoded protein: CASSSYLLDTQYF. The full variable domain, in which reference TRBV7-3 and TRBJ2-3 provide the parts outside the CDR3, is GAGVSQTPSNKVTEKGKYVELRCDPISGHTALYWYRQSLGQGPEFLIYFQGTGAADDSGLPNDRFFAVRPEGSVSTLKIQRTERGDSAVYLCASSSYLLDTQYFGPGTRLTVL.

This clonotype showed up just a few times. The chain is built from TRBV6-1 and TRBJ1-5, with 7 nucleotides matching TRBD1. Germline V CDR1 and CDR2: MNHNS, SASEGT. The CDR3 sequence is 14 residues long. Trimming removed 6 bases from V and 0 bases from J; junction bases left unmatched: 2. The CDR3 coding sequence is TGTGCCAGCAGAGGGGGCTCTAGCAATCAGCCCCAGCATTTT. Residues: CASRGGSSNQPQHF.